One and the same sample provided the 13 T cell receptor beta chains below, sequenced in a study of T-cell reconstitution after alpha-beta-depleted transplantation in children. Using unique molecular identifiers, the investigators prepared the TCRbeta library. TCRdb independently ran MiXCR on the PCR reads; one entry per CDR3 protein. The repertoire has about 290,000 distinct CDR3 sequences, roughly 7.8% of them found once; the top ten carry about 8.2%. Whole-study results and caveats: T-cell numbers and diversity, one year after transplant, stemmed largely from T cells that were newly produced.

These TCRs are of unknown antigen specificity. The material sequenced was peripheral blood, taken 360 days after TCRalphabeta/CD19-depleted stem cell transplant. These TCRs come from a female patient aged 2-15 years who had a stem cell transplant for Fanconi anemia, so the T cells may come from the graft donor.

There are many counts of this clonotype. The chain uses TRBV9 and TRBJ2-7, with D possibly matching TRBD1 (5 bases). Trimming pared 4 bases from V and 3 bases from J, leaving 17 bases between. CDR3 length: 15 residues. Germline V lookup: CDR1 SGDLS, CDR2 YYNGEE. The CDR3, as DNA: TGTGCCAGCAGCTCAGGGCCTCTTCCCGACTACGAGCAGTACTTC. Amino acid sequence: CASSSGPLPDYEQYF.

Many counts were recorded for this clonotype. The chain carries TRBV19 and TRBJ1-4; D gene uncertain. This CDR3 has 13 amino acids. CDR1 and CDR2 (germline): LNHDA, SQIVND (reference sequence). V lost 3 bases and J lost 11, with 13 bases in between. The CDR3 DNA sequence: TGTGCCAGTAGTATCGGCAGGCCGGAGAAACTGTTTTTT. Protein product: CASSIGRPEKLFF.

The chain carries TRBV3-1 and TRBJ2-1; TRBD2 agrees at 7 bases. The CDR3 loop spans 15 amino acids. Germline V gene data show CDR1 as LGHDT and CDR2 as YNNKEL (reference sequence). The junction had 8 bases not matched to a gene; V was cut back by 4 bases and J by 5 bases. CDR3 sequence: CASSPLLAENNEQFF. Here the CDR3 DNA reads TGTGCCAGCAGCCCCCTCCTAGCGGAGAACAATGAGCAGTTCTTC.

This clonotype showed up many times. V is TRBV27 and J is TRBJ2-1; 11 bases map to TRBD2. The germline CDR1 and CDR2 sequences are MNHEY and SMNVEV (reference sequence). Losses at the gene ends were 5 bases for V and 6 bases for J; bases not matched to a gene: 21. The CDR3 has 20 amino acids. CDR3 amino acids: CASSPGQVIAGGPGANEQFF. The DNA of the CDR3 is TGTGCCAGCAGTCCAGGACAGGTTATAGCGGGAGGGCCCGGGGCCAATGAGCAGTTCTTC.

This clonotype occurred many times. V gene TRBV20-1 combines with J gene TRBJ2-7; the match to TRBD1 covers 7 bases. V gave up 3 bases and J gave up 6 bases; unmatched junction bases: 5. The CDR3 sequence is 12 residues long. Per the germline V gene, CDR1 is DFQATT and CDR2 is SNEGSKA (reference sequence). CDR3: CSARKQGREQYF. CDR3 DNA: TGCAGTGCTAGGAAACAGGGGCGCGAGCAGTACTTC.

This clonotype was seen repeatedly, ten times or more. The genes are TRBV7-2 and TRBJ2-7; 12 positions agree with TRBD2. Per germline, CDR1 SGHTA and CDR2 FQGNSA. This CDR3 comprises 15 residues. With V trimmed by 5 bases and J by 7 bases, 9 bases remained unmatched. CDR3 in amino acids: CASSPIWLAGGEQYF. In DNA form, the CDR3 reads TGTGCCAGCAGCCCCATCTGGCTAGCGGGAGGGGAGCAGTACTTC.

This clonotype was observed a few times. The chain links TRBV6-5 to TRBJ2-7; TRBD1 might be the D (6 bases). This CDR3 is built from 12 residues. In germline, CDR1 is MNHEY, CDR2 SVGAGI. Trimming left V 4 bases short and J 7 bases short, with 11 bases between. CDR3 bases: TGTGCCAGCAGTTCCCTGAGGGGGGAGCAGTACTTC. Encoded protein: CASSSLRGEQYF.

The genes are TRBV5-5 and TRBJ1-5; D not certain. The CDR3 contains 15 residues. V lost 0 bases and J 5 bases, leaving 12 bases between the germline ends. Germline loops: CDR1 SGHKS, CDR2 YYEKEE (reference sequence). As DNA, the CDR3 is TGTGCCAGCAGCTTGGCCCCGGGGATCCATCAGCCCCAGCATTTT. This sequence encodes CASSLAPGIHQPQHF. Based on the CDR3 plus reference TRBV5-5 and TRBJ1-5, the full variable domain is DAGVTQSPTHLIKTRGQQVTLRCSPISGHKSVSWYQQVLGQGPQFIFQYYEKEERGRGNFPDRFSARQFPNYSSELNVNALLLGDSALYLCASSLAPGIHQPQHFGDGTRLSIL.

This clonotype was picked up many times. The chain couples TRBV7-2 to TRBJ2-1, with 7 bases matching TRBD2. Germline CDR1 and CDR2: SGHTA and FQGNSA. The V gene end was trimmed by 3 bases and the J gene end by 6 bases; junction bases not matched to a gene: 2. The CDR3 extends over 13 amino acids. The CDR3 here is CASSFGGGNEQFF. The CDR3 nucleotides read TGTGCCAGCAGCTTTGGGGGGGGCAATGAGCAGTTCTTC.

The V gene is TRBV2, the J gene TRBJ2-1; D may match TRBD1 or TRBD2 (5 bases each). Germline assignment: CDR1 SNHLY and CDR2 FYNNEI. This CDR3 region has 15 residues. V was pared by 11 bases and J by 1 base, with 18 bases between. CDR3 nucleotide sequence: TGTGCCTTCAGGTGGGAGAGGGGATCCTACAATGAGCAGTTCTTC. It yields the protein CAFRWERGSYNEQFF.

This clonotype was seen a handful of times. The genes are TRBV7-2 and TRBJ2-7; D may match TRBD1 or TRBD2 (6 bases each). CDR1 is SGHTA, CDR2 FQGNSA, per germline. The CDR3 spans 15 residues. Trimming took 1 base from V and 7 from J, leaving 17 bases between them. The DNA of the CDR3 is TGTGCCAGCAGCTTAGTGACTAGGGGGTTAGGAGAGCAGTACTTC. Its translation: CASSLVTRGLGEQYF.

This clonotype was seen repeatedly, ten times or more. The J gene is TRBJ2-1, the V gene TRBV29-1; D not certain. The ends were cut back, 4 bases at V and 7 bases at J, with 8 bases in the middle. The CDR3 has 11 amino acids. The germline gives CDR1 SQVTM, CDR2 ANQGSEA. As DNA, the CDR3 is TGCAGCGTTGCTTTGCAGAATGAGCAGTTCTTC. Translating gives CSVALQNEQFF.

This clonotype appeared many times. CDR3 loop: CASSLLGARRGETQYF. Written as DNA, the CDR3 is TGCGCCAGCAGCTTGTTGGGCGCTAGAAGGGGAGAGACCCAGTACTTC. The chain links TRBV5-1 to TRBJ2-5; D is perhaps TRBD1 (5 bases). The V gene's germline CDR1 is SGHRS and CDR2 YFSETQ. The CDR3 runs 16 residues. The V end lost 1 base, the J end lost 4 bases, and 17 bases lay between the germline ends.